The 25 T cell receptor beta chains in this list originate from one sample, sequenced in a study of blood T cell repertoires in COVID-19. TCRdb keeps only in-frame clones here, not all; method: immunoSEQ multiplex PCR. The repertoire consists of fewer than 350,000 clones, with 80% to 95% occurring once and the leading ten covering approximately 6.8%. The sequencing sample was made of peripheral blood. These receptors originate from a woman in her twenties or thirties with COVID-19, enrolled during active disease.

This clone has only one observation. This CDR3 is CAISGLHGTPNTEAFF. The CDR3 region has the DNA TGTGCCATCAGCGGCCTCCACGGGACACCGAACACTGAAGCTTTCTTT. The rearrangement uses TRBV10-3 and TRBJ1-1; tentative D call: TRBD1 (6 bases). V was trimmed by 6 bases and J by 1 base, leaving 18 bases between them. There are 16 residues in the CDR3. CDR1 and CDR2 from the germline V gene are ENHRY and SYGVKD.

The V gene is TRBV5-6, the J gene TRBJ1-2; TRBD1 aligns across 8 bases. The V segment lost 3 bases and the J segment 4 bases; nucleotides outside the gene matches: 14. Germline V gene sequence: CDR1 SGHDT, CDR2 YYEEEE. This CDR3 contains 17 residues. The CDR3 DNA is TGTGCCAGCAGCTCCCTAAGACAGGGGAAACCGTCCTATGGCTACACCTTC. Its translation: CASSSLRQGKPSYGYTF.

The gene calls are TRBV4-1 and TRBJ1-4; TRBD1 is a possible D gene (5 bases). V was cut by 2 bases and J by 8 bases, with 9 bases left in between. This CDR3 contains 13 residues. Germline-derived CDR1 and CDR2 are MGHRA and YSYEKL. In DNA form, the CDR3 reads TGCGCCAGCAGCCAAACTGACAGAGAAAAACTGTTTTTT. This sequence encodes CASSQTDREKLFF.

This clone appeared a few times. The chain is built from TRBV14 and TRBJ1-6; TRBD1 agrees at 9 bases. With 4 bases clipped from V and 10 bases from J, the junction kept 5 bases outside the gene matches. Per the germline V gene, CDR1 is SGHDN and CDR2 is FVKESK. CDR3 length: 14 residues. The CDR3 DNA sequence: TGTGCCAGCAGCCGCGGGACAGGGTCCTCACCCCTCCACTTT. It specifies CASSRGTGSSPLHF.

The rearrangement joins TRBV2 to TRBJ1-6; 8 bases align to TRBD1. The trim removed 8 bases at V and 10 bases at J, leaving 13 bases unmatched. Looked up from germline, CDR1 is SNHLY and CDR2 is FYNNEI. This CDR3 has 15 amino acids. This CDR3 is CASFPRDRWRSPLHF. CDR3 bases: TGTGCCAGCTTTCCTCGGGACAGGTGGAGGTCACCCCTCCACTTT.

CDR3 amino acids: CASSLAGLNTGELFF. CDR3 bases: TGTGCCAGCAGCTTAGCAGGGCTGAACACCGGGGAGCTGTTTTTT. This chain links TRBV7-3 with TRBJ2-2, with a possible D match to TRBD1 (5 bases). Germline CDR1 is SGHTA and CDR2 is FQGTGA. The CDR3 is 15 residues long. The V and J ends lost 2 bases and 1 base respectively, with 8 bases between them.

The CDR3 sequence: CASSLSLWLVDNEQFF. Written as DNA, the CDR3 is TGTGCCAGCAGTTTATCCTTGTGGCTAGTCGACAATGAGCAGTTCTTC. The V gene is TRBV27, the J gene TRBJ2-1, with D unclear. Germline V lookup: CDR1 MNHEY, CDR2 SMNVEV (reference sequence). CDR3 length: 16 amino acids. Trimming cost V 0 bases and J 5 bases, with 14 bases left between them.

This chain uses TRBV5-4 with TRBJ2-1, with TRBD2 matching 13 bases. CDR1 and CDR2 from the germline V gene are SGHNT and YYREEE (reference sequence). CDR3 size: 16 residues. The junction had 9 bases not matched to a gene; V was cut back by 3 bases and J by 9 bases. CDR3 sequence reads: CASSSGTSGMMGEQFF. DNA for the CDR3: TGTGCCAGCAGCTCGGGGACTAGCGGGATGATGGGTGAGCAGTTCTTC.

The chain recombines TRBV28 with TRBJ2-7; possibly TRBD2 for D (6 bases). The CDR3 contains 14 residues. Germline loops: CDR1 MDHEN, CDR2 SYDVKM. The V end lost 5 bases, the J end lost 2 bases, and 13 bases lay between the germline ends. The CDR3 sequence: CASSSGGSPYEQYF. As DNA, the CDR3 is TGTGCCAGCAGTAGTGGGGGGAGCCCCTACGAGCAGTACTTC.

Of note for this clone: This specimen includes other DNA sequences encoding the same CDR3. The V and J genes are TRBV20-1 and TRBJ1-1; D is unclear. Deletions cut 4 bases from V and 0 bases from J, with 3 bases between. The CDR3 is 11 residues long. The germline V gene encodes CDR1 DFQATT and CDR2 SNEGSKA (reference sequence). The CDR3 is CSATVNTEAFF. The CDR3 region has the DNA TGCAGTGCTACAGTGAACACTGAAGCTTTCTTT.

The chain carries TRBV19 and TRBJ2-3, with D possibly TRBD1 on 7 matching bases. The V gene's germline CDR1 is LNHDA and CDR2 SQIVND (reference sequence). Trimming stripped 7 bases from V and 4 bases from J, with 15 bases between. The CDR3 has 14 amino acids. The DNA of the CDR3 is TGTGCCAGTAAACGGCAGGGGGAGGCAGATACGCAGTATTTT. Translated: CASKRQGEADTQYF.

The V gene is TRBV6-2 or TRBV6-3, the J gene TRBJ2-5; no firm D call. Deletions cut 2 bases from V and 1 base from J, with 5 bases between. This CDR3 has 13 residues. In germline, CDR1 is MNHEY, CDR2 SVGEGT. The CDR3 bases are TGTGCCAGCAGTTACCGGGTCCAAGAGACCCAGTACTTC. Its protein product is CASSYRVQETQYF.

The chain couples TRBV4-3 to TRBJ1-1; D unclear. Germline CDR1 is LGHNA and CDR2 is YSLEER. The CDR3 contains 13 residues. V lost 5 bases, J lost 3 bases, and 10 bases lay in between. The CDR3 DNA reads TGCGCCAGCAGCACCGACGGGTACACTGAAGCTTTCTTT. It translates to CASSTDGYTEAFF.

This chain links TRBV5-5 with TRBJ2-1; TRBD1 matches 8 bases. The ends lost 3 bases at V and 8 bases at J; junction bases unmatched: 4. CDR3 length: 13 residues. Germline assignment: CDR1 SGHKS and CDR2 YYEKEE (reference sequence). The CDR3 coding sequence is TGTGCCAGCAGCTATCAGGGGGCCGATGAGCAGTTCTTC. Its translation: CASSYQGADEQFF.

V is TRBV5-4 and J is TRBJ2-4, with TRBD2 matching 11 bases. The CDR3 totals 15 residues. In germline, CDR1 is SGHNT, CDR2 YYREEE (reference sequence). V was pared by 2 bases and J by 6 bases, with 4 bases of the junction left unmatched. CDR3 DNA: TGTGCCAGCAGCTTACTAGCGGGAGTTGGAAACATTCAGTACTTC. It codes for CASSLLAGVGNIQYF.

The chain is built from TRBV11-2 and TRBJ2-7; D is perhaps TRBD1 (6 bases). The V end was cut by 0 bases, the J end by 5 bases, with 8 bases between. The CDR3 covers 13 residues. Germline-derived CDR1 and CDR2 are SGHAT and FQNNGV. CDR3 in amino acids: CASSLEGGNEQYF. In nucleotides, the CDR3 is TGTGCCAGCAGCTTAGAAGGGGGTAACGAGCAGTACTTC.

The V and J genes are TRBV2 and TRBJ2-3; D unresolved. Germline loops: CDR1 SNHLY, CDR2 FYNNEI. V lost 5 bases and J 6 bases, leaving 9 bases between the germline ends. The CDR3 spans 12 residues. The CDR3 DNA is TGTGCCAGCAGTATCCAGTCCGATACGCAGTATTTT. Protein sequence: CASSIQSDTQYF.

The chain uses TRBV28 and TRBJ2-3; 10 bases line up with TRBD2. In germline, CDR1 is MDHEN, CDR2 SYDVKM. V lost 2 bases, J lost 4 bases, and 6 bases stayed unmatched. This CDR3 contains 16 residues. CDR3 amino acids: CASSLPPGLASDTQYF. CDR3 nucleotides: TGTGCCAGCAGTTTACCACCGGGACTAGCGTCAGATACGCAGTATTTT.

The chain couples TRBV5-1 to TRBJ1-1; weak D call: TRBD1 (6 bases). V lost 6 bases to trimming and J lost 3 bases, with 21 bases between them. CDR1 is SGHRS, CDR2 YFSETQ, per germline. This CDR3 spans 16 amino acids. CDR3 nucleotide sequence: TGCGCCAGCACCAGGGGCGGGGGGAGGTTGGACACTGAAGCTTTCTTT. Its protein product is CASTRGGGRLDTEAFF.

In DNA form, the CDR3 reads TGTGCCAGCACAGACTACAATGAGCAGTTCTTC. This translates into CASTDYNEQFF. The chain has TRBV12-3 or TRBV12-4 and TRBJ2-1, with D uncertain. Trimming cost V 7 bases and J 3 bases, with 4 bases left between them. The CDR3 totals 11 residues.

This clone was seen a single time. The chain employs TRBV9 and TRBJ2-1; maybe TRBD1 (6 bases). The CDR3 spans 15 residues. V lost 3 bases and J lost 0, with 10 bases in between. Germline V lookup: CDR1 SGDLS, CDR2 YYNGEE. The CDR3 here is CASSAGTPSYNEQFF. CDR3 bases: TGTGCCAGCAGCGCCGGGACACCCTCCTACAATGAGCAGTTCTTC.

V and J are TRBV5-5 and TRBJ2-1; 7 bases map to TRBD2. This CDR3 is built from 16 residues. From germline, CDR1 is SGHKS and CDR2 YYEKEE (reference sequence). Losses at the gene ends were 6 bases for V and 5 bases for J; bases not matched to a gene: 14. CDR3 sequence reads: CASTDSSGAANNEQFF. For the CDR3, the DNA is TGTGCCAGCACCGACTCTAGCGGAGCCGCTAACAATGAGCAGTTCTTC.

The gene calls are TRBV2 and TRBJ2-7; D remains ambiguous. The CDR3 runs 12 residues. Germline values: CDR1 SNHLY, CDR2 FYNNEI. V was clipped by 2 bases and J by 4 bases, with 6 bases between them. CDR3 loop: CASSESTYEQYF. CDR3 in DNA: TGTGCCAGCAGTGAATCGACTTACGAGCAGTACTTC.

The chain carries TRBV15 and TRBJ1-6; D gene unclear. This CDR3 spans 15 amino acids. Germline lookup yields CDR1 LNHNV and CDR2 YYDKDF (reference sequence). V lost 3 bases and J lost 4, with 10 bases in between. The CDR3 spells CATSRREVYNSPLHF. The CDR3 DNA is TGTGCCACCAGCAGGAGGGAGGTGTATAATTCACCCCTCCACTTT.

This chain connects TRBV3-1 (or the pseudogene TRBV3-2) to TRBJ2-7; TRBD2 might be the D (5 bases). Germline CDR1 LGHDT, CDR2 YNNKEL (reference sequence). This CDR3 is 13 amino acids long. V dropped 4 bases and J dropped 1 base, with 8 bases sitting between them. The CDR3 loop is CASSLRLSYEQYF. CDR3 DNA: TGTGCCAGCAGCCTACGACTATCCTACGAGCAGTACTTC.